The T cell receptor (beta chain) described here comes from a study of radiation and T cells in renal cell carcinoma. TCRdb's copy holds only in-frame clones and misses some; the assay was immunoSEQ multiplex PCR. The sample has under 200,000 clones; roughly nine tenths are singletons. Overall study findings and caveats: Without pretreatment biopsies, baseline tumor clonotype presence was undetermined.

The junction had 12 bases not matched to a gene; V was cut back by 5 bases and J by 5 bases. Germline CDR1 and CDR2: SGHRS and YFSETQ. The CDR3 has 17 amino acids. Time point of the sample: blood 4 weeks post-SBRT, at nephrectomy. Stated treatment: 15 Gy SBRT to primary tumor, nephrectomy 4 weeks later. With regard to this clone: The antigen is not known.

This receptor was obtained from a woman aged 50 to 60 with renal cell carcinoma. Material: blood, obtained from a patient whose treatment included radiotherapy and nephrectomy. The chain carries TRBV5-1 and TRBJ2-1; the match to TRBD2 covers 11 bases. The CDR3 DNA sequence: TGCGCCAGCAGTCAAAATGGGCCTAGCGGGGGGCACAATGAGCAGTTCTTC. Its translation: CASSQNGPSGGHNEQFF.